The clone carrying this T cell receptor beta chain has more than one count but fewer than ten. The antigen is undetermined. This entry is derived from a study of graft-versus-host responses after intestinal transplantation. Overall study: Recipients obtained multivisceral, liver-intestinal, or isolated intestinal transplants. Broader study findings: Across patients carrying graft-donor T cell macrochimerism, allografts held high graft-versus-host to host-versus-graft clonal ratios.

V was pared by 4 bases and J by 0 bases, with 4 bases between. CDR3 length: 12 residues. Germline V gene lookup returns CDR1 MNHEY and CDR2 SVGAGI. The table came from immunoSEQ multiplex PCR; TCRdb's copy has only in-frame clones and leaves some out. The table has around 23,000 clones, 80% to 90% seen once. The source material was PBMCs, sampled around 460 days after intestinal transplant. The chain uses TRBV6-5 and TRBJ2-7, with D unresolved. The sequence derives from a human patient who received an intestinal transplant, so some T cells may come from the graft donor. CDR3 bases: TGTGCCAGCAGTTGGGACTCCTACGAGCAGTACTTC. Translated, it gives CASSWDSYEQYF.